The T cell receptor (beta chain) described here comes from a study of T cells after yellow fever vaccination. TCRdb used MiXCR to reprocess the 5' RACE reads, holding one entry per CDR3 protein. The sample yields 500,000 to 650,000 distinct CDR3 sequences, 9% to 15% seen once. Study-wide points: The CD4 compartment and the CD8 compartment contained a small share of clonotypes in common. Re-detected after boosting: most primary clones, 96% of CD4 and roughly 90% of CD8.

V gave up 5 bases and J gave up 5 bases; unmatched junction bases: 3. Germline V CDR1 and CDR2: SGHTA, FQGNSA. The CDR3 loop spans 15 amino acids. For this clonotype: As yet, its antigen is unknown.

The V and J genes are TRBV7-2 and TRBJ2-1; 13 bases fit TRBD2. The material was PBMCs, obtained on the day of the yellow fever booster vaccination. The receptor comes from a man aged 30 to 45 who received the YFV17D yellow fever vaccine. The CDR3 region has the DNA TGTGCCAGCAGCGGGGGACTAGCGGGACACAATGAGCAGTTCTTC. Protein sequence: CASSGGLAGHNEQFF.